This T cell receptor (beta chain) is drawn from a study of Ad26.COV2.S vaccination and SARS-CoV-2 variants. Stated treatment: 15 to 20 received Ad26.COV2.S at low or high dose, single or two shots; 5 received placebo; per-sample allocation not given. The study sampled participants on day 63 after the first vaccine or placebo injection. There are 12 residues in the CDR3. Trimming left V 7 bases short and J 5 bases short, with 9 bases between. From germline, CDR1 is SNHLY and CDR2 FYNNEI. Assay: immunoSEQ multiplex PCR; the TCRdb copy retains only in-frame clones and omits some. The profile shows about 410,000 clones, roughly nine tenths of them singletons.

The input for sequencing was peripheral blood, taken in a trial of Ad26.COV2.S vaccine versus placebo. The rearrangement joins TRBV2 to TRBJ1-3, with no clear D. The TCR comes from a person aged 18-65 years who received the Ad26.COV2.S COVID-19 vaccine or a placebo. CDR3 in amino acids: CASIGERNTIYF. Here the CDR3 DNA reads TGTGCCAGCATTGGAGAGAGAAACACCATATATTTT.